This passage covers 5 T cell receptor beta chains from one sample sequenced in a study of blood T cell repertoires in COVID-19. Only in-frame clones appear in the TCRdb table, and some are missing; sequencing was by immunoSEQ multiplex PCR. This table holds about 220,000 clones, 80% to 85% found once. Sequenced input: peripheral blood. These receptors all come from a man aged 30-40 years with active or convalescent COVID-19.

The chain's CDR3 is CASSFFSGSYEQYF. The CDR3 nucleotides read TGTGCCAGCAGCTTTTTCAGCGGTTCCTACGAGCAGTACTTC. The genes are TRBV11-2 and TRBJ2-7, with D maybe TRBD2 (5 bases). Deletions cut 3 bases from V and 1 base from J, with 10 bases between. The CDR3 contains 14 residues. Germline V gives CDR1 SGHAT, CDR2 FQNNGV.

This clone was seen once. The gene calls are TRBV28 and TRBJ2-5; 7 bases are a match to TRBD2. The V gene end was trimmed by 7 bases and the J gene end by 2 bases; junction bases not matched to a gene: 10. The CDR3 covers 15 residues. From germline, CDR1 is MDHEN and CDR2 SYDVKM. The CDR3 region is CASIPGGNPQETQYF. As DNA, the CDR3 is TGTGCCAGCATCCCCGGGGGGAACCCTCAAGAGACCCAGTACTTC.

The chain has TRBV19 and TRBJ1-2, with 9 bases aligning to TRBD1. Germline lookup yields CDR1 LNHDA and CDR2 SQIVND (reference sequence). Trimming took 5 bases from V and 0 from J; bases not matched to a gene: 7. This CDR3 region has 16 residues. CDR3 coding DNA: TGTGCCAGTAGTTGGGGACAGGGTCCAGCTAACTATGGCTACACCTTC. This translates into CASSWGQGPANYGYTF.

The CDR3: CASSLSGVYEQYF. CDR3 in DNA: TGCGCCAGCAGCTTGAGCGGGGTTTACGAGCAGTACTTC. The V and J genes are TRBV5-1 and TRBJ2-7; TRBD2 matches at 7 bases. Germline CDR1 and CDR2: SGHRS and YFSETQ. The CDR3 contains 13 residues. V shed 1 base, J shed 4 bases, and the junction held 2 bases outside the gene matches.

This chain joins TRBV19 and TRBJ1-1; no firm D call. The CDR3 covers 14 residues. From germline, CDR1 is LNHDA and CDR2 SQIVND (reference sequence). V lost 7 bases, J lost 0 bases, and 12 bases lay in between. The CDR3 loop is CASIGGWLNTEAFF. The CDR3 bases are TGTGCCAGTATCGGCGGTTGGCTGAACACTGAAGCTTTCTTT.